This entry lists 29 T cell receptor beta chains sequenced from one sample in a study of technical replicates of blood from several donors. Only in-frame clones appear in the TCRdb table, and some are missing; sequencing was by immunoSEQ multiplex PCR. The profile shows 65,000 to 90,000 clones, 93% of them singletons. Material for sequencing was T cells isolated from PBMCs. These receptors were taken from a human donor in good health.

V usage is TRBV6-6 and J usage is TRBJ1-4; D remains ambiguous. Germline V gives CDR1 MNHNY, CDR2 SVGAGI (reference sequence). The V and J ends lost 5 bases and 0 bases respectively, with 10 bases between them. This CDR3 spans 15 amino acids. The CDR3 reads CASSPPTTTNEKLFF. CDR3 bases: TGTGCCAGCAGTCCCCCCACTACAACTAATGAAAAACTGTTTTTT.

In this sample, this clone turned up a few times. This chain links TRBV5-1 with TRBJ1-1; 7 bases line up with TRBD1. Germline trimming cut 3 bases from V and 0 bases from J; bases unmatched to any gene: 8. In germline, CDR1 is SGHRS, CDR2 YFSETQ. The CDR3 totals 16 residues. CDR3 in DNA: TGCGCCAGCAGCTCTTGGACAGGAAACATGAACACTGAAGCTTTCTTT. It specifies CASSSWTGNMNTEAFF.

The gene calls are TRBV7-8 and TRBJ2-1; 11 nucleotides align to TRBD2. The CDR3 is 15 residues long. V trimming: 5 bases; J trimming: 12 bases; junction bases outside the gene matches: 12. CDR1 and CDR2 from the germline V gene are SGHVS and FQNEAQ. As DNA, the CDR3 is TGTGCCAGCAGCCTCCGGACTAGCGGGCCAAGGGGGCAGTTCTTC. Translation gives CASSLRTSGPRGQFF.

The chain employs TRBV27 and TRBJ1-3; 7 bases agree with TRBD1. Germline lookup yields CDR1 MNHEY and CDR2 SMNVEV (reference sequence). This CDR3 is built from 13 residues. The V segment lost 4 bases and the J segment 4 bases; nucleotides outside the gene matches: 1. CDR3 in DNA: TGTGCCAGCAGTTGGGGACAGGGAAACACCATATATTTT. The encoded protein is CASSWGQGNTIYF.

The gene calls are TRBV5-5 and TRBJ1-5; tentative D call: TRBD1 (5 bases). CDR1 SGHKS and CDR2 YYEKEE come from the germline V gene (reference sequence). The CDR3 extends over 14 amino acids. Trimming removed 1 base from V and 6 bases from J, with 11 bases in between. CDR3 bases: TGTGCCAGCAGCTTGTGGGAGGGGCCTCAGCCCCAGCATTTT. This gives the protein CASSLWEGPQPQHF.

The chain has TRBV7-9 and TRBJ1-4, with D possibly matching TRBD1 (5 bases). Trimming pared 3 bases from V and 0 bases from J, leaving 11 bases between. The germline V gene has CDR1 SEHNR and CDR2 FQNEAQ (reference sequence). The CDR3 extends over 16 amino acids. CDR3: CASSFGRDATNEKLFF. CDR3 nucleotides: TGTGCCAGCAGCTTCGGCAGGGATGCAACTAATGAAAAACTGTTTTTT. Based on the CDR3 plus reference TRBV7-9 and TRBJ1-4, the full variable domain is DTGVSQNPRHKITKRGQNVTFRCDPISEHNRLYWYRQTLGQGPEFLTYFQNEAQLEKSRLLSDRFSAERPKGSFSTLEIQRTEQGDSAMYLCASSFGRDATNEKLFFGSGTQLSVL.

The CDR3 DNA reads TGTGCCAGCAGCCCTTATAGCGGGAGTTCGGATACGCAGTATTTT. Translation gives CASSPYSGSSDTQYF. The rearrangement uses TRBV7-6 and TRBJ2-3; 9 bases are shared with TRBD2. Per the germline V gene, CDR1 is SGHVS and CDR2 is FNYEAQ. The ends lost 5 bases at V and 6 bases at J; junction bases unmatched: 9. This CDR3 is 15 amino acids long.

The chain is built from TRBV28 and TRBJ2-3, with D tentatively TRBD2 (6 bases). The CDR3 is 13 amino acids. The germline CDR1 and CDR2 sequences are MDHEN and SYDVKM. With 5 bases removed from V and 6 bases from J, the gap between germline ends came to 12 bases. CDR3 sequence: CASSPAGKDTQYF. CDR3 in DNA: TGTGCCAGCAGTCCGGCGGGGAAGGATACGCAGTATTTT.

The chain couples TRBV6-1 to TRBJ2-7, with a possible D match to TRBD2 (6 bases). This CDR3 has 18 amino acids. The germline V gene encodes CDR1 MNHNS and CDR2 SASEGT. V lost 1 base to trimming and J lost 3 bases, with 22 bases between them. This chain's CDR3 is CASSEGFLGGGGYYEQYF. In DNA, the CDR3 is TGTGCCAGCAGTGAAGGATTCCTTGGTGGGGGAGGTTACTACGAGCAGTACTTC.

This clone was detected once. This rearrangement joins TRBV5-1 to TRBJ2-2; perhaps TRBD2 as D (7 bases). The germline gives CDR1 SGHRS, CDR2 YFSETQ. V gave up 7 bases and J gave up 4 bases, with 20 bases separating them. The CDR3 is 16 residues long. The CDR3 loop is CASEIPGGAGTGELFF. In DNA form, the CDR3 reads TGCGCCAGCGAGATCCCGGGGGGCGCGGGCACCGGGGAGCTGTTTTTT.

The V call is TRBV7-2, the J call TRBJ1-5; TRBD1 agrees at 7 bases. The CDR3 spans 15 residues. Losses at the gene ends were 5 bases for V and 2 bases for J; bases not matched to a gene: 6. Per germline, CDR1 SGHTA and CDR2 FQGNSA. CDR3 coding DNA: TGTGCCAGCAGCCACAGGGGCTACGGCAATCAGCCCCAGCATTTT. Protein: CASSHRGYGNQPQHF.

V gene TRBV4-1 combines with J gene TRBJ1-1; 7 nucleotides line up with TRBD1. Per the germline V gene, CDR1 is MGHRA and CDR2 is YSYEKL. The CDR3 is 16 residues long. Germline trimming cut 8 bases from V and 1 base from J; bases unmatched to any gene: 13. CDR3 nucleotide sequence: TGCGCCAGCGGGGACCGACAGGGCGGTGGGAACACTGAAGCTTTCTTT. Translated, it gives CASGDRQGGGNTEAFF.

In nucleotides, the CDR3 is TGTGCCAGCCCCCGAGTCGGTAGATCTGCCCTCAATGAGCAGTTCTTC. Protein product: CASPRVGRSALNEQFF. This rearrangement joins TRBV2 to TRBJ2-1; D call uncertain. Germline-derived CDR1 and CDR2 are SNHLY and FYNNEI. This CDR3 contains 16 residues. V lost 8 bases, J lost 6 bases, and 23 bases lay in between.

The DNA for the CDR3 is TGTGCCAGCAGCCCGGCCGGGGAGGCCTACAATGAGCAGTTCTTC. This translates into CASSPAGEAYNEQFF. The chain recombines TRBV5-6 with TRBJ2-1; D perhaps matches TRBD2 (6 bases). There are 15 residues in the CDR3. V dropped 4 bases and J dropped 2 bases, with 13 bases sitting between them. Germline V lookup: CDR1 SGHDT, CDR2 YYEEEE. The full variable domain, its missing parts supplied by reference TRBV5-6 and TRBJ2-1, is DAGVTQSPTHLIKTRGQQVTLRCSPKSGHDTVSWYQQALGQGPQFIFQYYEEEERQRGNFPDRFSGHQFPNYSSELNVNALLLGDSALYLCASSPAGEAYNEQFFGPGTRLTVL.

The chain carries TRBV19 and TRBJ1-5; 9 positions match TRBD1. The CDR3 sequence is 16 residues long. With V trimmed by 3 bases and J by 5 bases, 8 bases remained unmatched. Looked up from germline, CDR1 is LNHDA and CDR2 is SQIVND (reference sequence). This chain's CDR3 is CASSMSTGGVYQPQHF. CDR3 coding DNA: TGTGCCAGTAGTATGAGTACAGGGGGCGTTTATCAGCCCCAGCATTTT.

The chain links TRBV5-1 to TRBJ2-7; 8 bases align to TRBD1. Germline lookup yields CDR1 SGHRS and CDR2 YFSETQ. This CDR3 has 18 residues. The J segment lost 0 bases and the V segment lost 5 bases, leaving 16 bases of the junction unmatched. CDR3 protein: CASRKDRAVYASSYEQYF. The CDR3 nucleotides read TGCGCCAGCAGAAAGGACAGGGCGGTTTATGCGAGCTCCTACGAGCAGTACTTC.

In nucleotides, the CDR3 is TGTGCCTGGAGTCCAGGCGGGTTCTTCACTGAAGCTTTCTTT. This encodes CAWSPGGFFTEAFF. The V and J genes are TRBV30 and TRBJ1-1; D is unclear. V lost 2 bases to trimming and J lost 4 bases, with 14 bases between them. Germline V gene sequence: CDR1 GTSNPN, CDR2 SVGIG (reference sequence). The CDR3 runs to 14 residues. The whole variable domain, remainder taken from reference TRBV30 and TRBJ1-1, is SQTIHQWPATLVQPVGSPLSLECTVEGTSNPNLYWYRQAAGRGLQLLFYSVGIGQISSEVPQNLSASRPQDRQFILSSKKLLLSDSGFYLCAWSPGGFFTEAFFGQGTRLTVV.

J is TRBJ2-5 and V is TRBV5-1, with 7 bases lining up with TRBD1. The CDR3 consists of 14 residues. The V gene end was trimmed by 4 bases and the J gene end by 2 bases; junction bases not matched to a gene: 5. Germline lookup yields CDR1 SGHRS and CDR2 YFSETQ. For the CDR3, the DNA is TGCGCCAGCAGCCCTGGGACAGCACAAGAGACCCAGTACTTC. This gives the protein CASSPGTAQETQYF.

The chain recombines TRBV25-1 with TRBJ2-5, with TRBD2 matching 10 bases. The CDR3 is 17 residues long. J was trimmed by 0 bases and V by 1 base; bases with no gene match: 5. Germline CDR1 reads MGHDK; CDR2 reads SYGVNS. The CDR3 region is CASSELAGLANQETQYF. CDR3 DNA: TGTGCCAGCAGTGAATTGGCGGGACTAGCGAACCAAGAGACCCAGTACTTC.

The chain has TRBV4-1 and TRBJ2-7, with D perhaps matching TRBD2 (7 bases). CDR3 length equals 15 residues. The V gene's germline CDR1 is MGHRA and CDR2 YSYEKL. Trimming removed 1 base at V and 4 bases at J, with 14 bases between. The CDR3: CASSQASGGGYEQYF. The CDR3 DNA sequence: TGCGCCAGCAGCCAAGCCTCGGGGGGCGGGTACGAGCAGTACTTC.

This clone came up once. J is TRBJ2-1 and V is TRBV5-1; TRBD1 matches at 11 bases. J gave up 6 bases and V 0 bases, and 5 bases lay outside the gene matches. In germline, CDR1 is SGHRS, CDR2 YFSETQ. This CDR3 region has 16 residues. CDR3 loop: CASSLGTGGTVNEQFF. CDR3 coding DNA: TGCGCCAGCAGCTTGGGGACAGGGGGCACGGTCAATGAGCAGTTCTTC. Using reference TRBV5-1 and TRBJ2-1 for the parts outside the CDR3, the full variable domain is KAGVTQTPRYLIKTRGQQVTLSCSPISGHRSVSWYQQTPGQGLQFLFEYFSETQRNKGNFPGRFSGRQFSNSRSEMNVSTLELGDSALYLCASSLGTGGTVNEQFFGPGTRLTVL.

V and J are TRBV7-8 and TRBJ1-6; no definite D call. Germline lookup yields CDR1 SGHVS and CDR2 FQNEAQ. With 1 base removed from V and 0 bases from J, the gap between germline ends came to 13 bases. The CDR3 is made up of 18 amino acids. CDR3 loop: CASSLGRTGSSYNSPLHF. The CDR3 DNA is TGTGCCAGCAGCTTAGGAAGAACTGGGAGCTCCTATAATTCACCCCTCCACTTT. Filled out from reference TRBV7-8 and TRBJ1-6, the complete variable domain reads GAGVSQSPRYKVAKRGQDVALRCDPISGHVSLFWYQQALGQGPEFLTYFQNEAQLDKSGLPSDRFFAERPEGSVSTLKIQRTQQEDSAVYLCASSLGRTGSSYNSPLHFGNGTRLTVT.

This clone appeared once. The CDR3 loop is CASSSRGGVYEQYF. The DNA for the CDR3 is TGTGCCAGCAGTTCCCGGGGGGGCGTCTACGAGCAGTACTTC. The chain combines TRBV5-4 with TRBJ2-7; 8 bases fit TRBD2. V gave up 5 bases and J gave up 3 bases; unmatched junction bases: 7. CDR3 size: 14 residues. Germline loops: CDR1 SGHNT, CDR2 YYREEE (reference sequence).

The chain couples TRBV4-2 to TRBJ1-1; TRBD1 might be the D (6 bases). The CDR3 consists of 15 residues. Germline V gene data show CDR1 as LGHNA and CDR2 as YNFKEQ. V dropped 4 bases and J dropped 3 bases, with 15 bases sitting between them. The CDR3 bases are TGTGCCAGCAGCCGGCCGAAGGACAGCCACACTGAAGCTTTCTTT. This sequence encodes CASSRPKDSHTEAFF.

In its sample, this clone was seen a few times. The chain recombines TRBV6-4 with TRBJ1-1; D is perhaps TRBD1 (5 bases). The germline CDR1 and CDR2 sequences are MRHNA and SNTAGT. Trimming took 8 bases from V and 0 from J, leaving 13 bases between them. This CDR3 region has 14 residues. The CDR3 DNA sequence: TGTGCCAGCGGGGAGGGGACGGTGAACACTGAAGCTTTCTTT. This sequence encodes CASGEGTVNTEAFF.

The rearrangement links TRBV4-1 to TRBJ2-2; maybe TRBD2 (6 bases). The CDR3 has 16 residues. CDR1 and CDR2 from the germline V gene are MGHRA and YSYEKL. Trimming took off 0 bases at V and 4 bases at J, with 12 bases between the two ends. The CDR3 nucleotides read TGCGCCAGCAGCCAAGAACCCGGGAGTGGCACCGGGGAGCTGTTTTTT. Protein: CASSQEPGSGTGELFF.

This clone is a singleton in its sample. The genes are TRBV14 and TRBJ1-1; D possibly corresponds to TRBD1 (6 bases). The CDR3 has 18 amino acids. Germline V gene sequence: CDR1 SGHDN, CDR2 FVKESK. Trimming stripped 0 bases from V and 0 bases from J, with 17 bases between. The CDR3 loop is CASSQELDSRLMNTEAFF. For the CDR3, the DNA is TGTGCCAGCAGCCAAGAGTTGGACAGTCGATTGATGAACACTGAAGCTTTCTTT.

The chain uses TRBV27 and TRBJ1-2; D may be TRBD1 (5 bases). V lost 4 bases, J lost 8 bases, and 14 bases lay in between. The CDR3 length is 13 residues. Germline V CDR1 and CDR2: MNHEY, SMNVEV (reference sequence). CDR3 sequence: CASSSQGPSGYTF. The CDR3 bases are TGTGCCAGCAGTTCTCAGGGCCCGAGCGGCTACACCTTC.

This rearrangement joins TRBV6-5 to TRBJ2-1; TRBD1 is a possible D gene (5 bases). V was cut by 4 bases and J by 3 bases, with 13 bases left in between. The germline V gene encodes CDR1 MNHEY and CDR2 SVGAGI. This CDR3 has 15 residues. The CDR3, as DNA: TGTGCCAGCAGTTTCGGTGTAGACAGCTACAATGAGCAGTTCTTC. This translates into CASSFGVDSYNEQFF.